This T cell receptor (beta chain) was sequenced during a study of T-cell memory formation after mild COVID-19 (dated by TCRdb to 2020 to 2022). About the full investigation: Most TCR sequence clusters were specific to one of the two donors. In two donors, T-cell clones that expanded and contracted after mild COVID-19 were tracked by sequencing TCRalpha and TCRbeta repertoires over time. Two young, previously healthy adult volunteers made up the cohort, one male and one female.

Concerning this clonotype: It lacks a known antigen. The record has no base qualities; no much larger clone is one base away.

The germline V gene specifies SGHRS as CDR1 and YFSETQ as CDR2. The CDR3 goes from the cysteine to the phenylalanine over 14 residues. Only CDR3 DNA is held: 42 bases, read in frame from base 1. Clipping removes 5 bases from V and 5 bases from J, with 7 as the unmatched junction base count. The investigation overall reported the following: Clones contracting from day 15 to 85 had balanced CD4/CD8 phenotypes, while a second wave expanding from day 15 to 37 was biased towards CD4+. Contracting CD4+ clones were found mainly in CM and EM memory subsets, while CD8+ clones were enriched in EMRA. The study covered only two mild cases, and larger cohorts including severe cases with pre-infection samples were considered necessary. SARS-CoV-2 specificity was not confirmed for the second-wave clones peaking on day 37. Some responding clones were found in pre-infection memory, which suggests that pre-existing cross-reactive memory T cells took part in the SARS-CoV-2 response.

TCRdb records Illumina NovaSeq 6000 as the sequencer. TCRalpha and TCRbeta cDNA libraries were built by 5'RACE with constant-segment primers, adding sample barcodes and unique molecular identifiers. Trizol reagent was used to extract RNA from every sample. Library amplification was performed in two PCR steps, and a second sample barcode and Illumina TruSeq adapters were introduced in the second step. Sequencing of libraries was performed on an Illumina NovaSeq with 2 x 150 bp paired-end reads. The published analysis was carried out like this. Demultiplexing of reads and collapsing into UMI-guided consensus sequences were performed with migec v1.2.7. Using mixcr v2.1.11, the UMI consensuses were aligned to TRA and TRB V and J templates and assembled into clonotypes. A clonotype was counted as expanded or contracted only if both edgeR and NoisET called the change significant, with noise models trained on biological replicates. For edgeR calls, the thresholds were a false discovery rate-adjusted p below 0.01 and a log2 fold-change of 1. PCA with hierarchical clustering of max-normalized trajectories of the 1000 most abundant clonotypes was used as exploratory dynamics analysis. Separately sequenced CD4+ and CD8+ repertoires were used to assign the CD4 or CD8 phenotype of responding clones. Using fastp at Q25 and MiXCR, TCRdb reprocessed the public reads and kept productive beta chains. CDR3 protein sequences are deduplicated, and each keeps its most common genes and DNA. The V and J calls were determined by TCRdb, not by the authors. The sample contains around 13,000 distinct CDR3 sequences, around 16% of them found a single time. The leading ten clones occupy roughly three fifths of the sample.

Ficoll-Paque density gradient centrifugation was used to isolate PBMCs. Sequenced material: PBMCs or a T cell subset sorted from them (not recorded which). This receptor was taken from a young man who had mild COVID-19 (a few samples of this study predate the infection). The sample titles of this study are shuffled in the database, so cell type and time point are left out; the donor was told from shared clones. Rearrangement joined TRBV5-1 to TRBJ1-1, with 9 bases matching TRBD1. The DNA is as follows: TGCGCCAGCAGATCACAGGGGGCATCGACTGAAGCTTTCTTT. This encodes CASRSQGASTEAFF.